Listed below are T cell receptor beta chains from one sample, sequenced in a study of shared clonotypes between healthy human individuals. Profiling relied on immunoSEQ multiplex PCR, and the TCRdb table lists in-frame clones only, not all of them. There are roughly 2.4 million clones in the sample; around 95% occur only once, and roughly 0.13% lies in the top ten. Sample: naive CD4+ T cells sorted from blood. These TCRs come from a man aged 18 to 30 in good health. Both conserved end residues are part of each CDR3. Fields, in order: V gene, J gene, clone size, D gene, CDR3 DNA, CDR3 protein. A D gene is named only where the DNA matches it firmly. Expanded clones get a size class; other rows say once, few or many, or leave the size out.

TRBV7-3	TRBJ2-1	once	.	TGTGCCAGCAGCCAATCCGCCGTGGGGAATGAGCAGTTCTTC	CASSQSAVGNEQFF
TRBV2	TRBJ2-5	.	TRBD2	TGTGCCAGCAGTGCTCTACTAGCGGGACGACAAGAGACCCAGTACTTC	CASSALLAGRQETQYF
TRBV2	TRBJ1-2	.	TRBD1	TGTGCCAGTAACAGGGGGGACTATGGCTACACCTTC	CASNRGDYGYTF
TRBV5-6	TRBJ1-5	.	.	TGTGCCAGCAGCTTTTCAGGGGAACGCAATCAGCCCCAGCATTTT	CASSFSGERNQPQHF
TRBV27	TRBJ2-1	.	TRBD2	TGTGCCAGCCGCCAGACTAGCTTCAATGAGCAGTTCTTC	CASRQTSFNEQFF
TRBV7-2	TRBJ2-4	.	TRBD2	TGTGCCAGCAGCTCCGGACTAGCGGGAGGGGGGGCCAAAAACATTCAGTACTTC	CASSSGLAGGGAKNIQYF
TRBV7-2	TRBJ2-5	.	.	TGTGCCAGCAGCTTCGGGGTCTCCCGTTTTGAGACCCAGTACTTC	CASSFGVSRFETQYF
TRBV5-1	TRBJ1-6	.	TRBD1	TGCGCCAGCAGCTTGGACAGGGGGTATTCACCCCTCCACTTT	CASSLDRGYSPLHF
TRBV11-2	TRBJ2-5	.	.	TGTGCCAGCAGCTTTCTTGGGGGGATCCAAGAGACCCAGTACTTC	CASSFLGGIQETQYF
TRBV29-1	TRBJ1-1	.	.	TGCAACCTTTCGCCTTGCCTAATGAACACTGAAGCTTTCTTT	CNLSPCLMNTEAFF
TRBV29-1	TRBJ2-5	.	.	TGCAGCGTAAGGAGAGGGGCCCAAGAGACCCAGTACTTC	CSVRRGAQETQYF
TRBV5-1	TRBJ1-3	.	TRBD1	TGCGCCAGCAGCTTGGGACAGGGTGGCTCTGGAAACACCATATATTTT	CASSLGQGGSGNTIYF
TRBV11-2	TRBJ2-1	once	.	TGTGCCAGCAGCTTACTAGGACAACTCGCCGACAATGAGCAGTTCTTC	CASSLLGQLADNEQFF
TRBV2	TRBJ2-1	.	TRBD2	TGTGCCAGCGGGCGACTAGCTTACAATGAGCAGTTCTTC	CASGRLAYNEQFF
TRBV30	TRBJ2-5	.	TRBD1	TGTGCCGAGGGGACAGTTAATCAAGAGACCCAGTACTTC	CAEGTVNQETQYF
TRBV4-1	TRBJ2-7	.	TRBD1	TGCGCCAGCAGCCAAGGGCTGGACAGGTTTTCCTACGAGCAGTACTTC	CASSQGLDRFSYEQYF
TRBV18	TRBJ1-1	.	.	TGTGCCAGCTCAGGGGCCCCGAACACTGAAGCTTTCTTT	CASSGAPNTEAFF
TRBV28	TRBJ1-4	.	.	TGTGCCAGCAGGGCCGCAGGGGCTACTAATGAAAAACTGTTTTTT	CASRAAGATNEKLFF
TRBV10-3	TRBJ2-3	.	TRBD2	TGTGCCATCAGTGATCCAGCGGGACCTTTCACAGATACGCAGTATTTT	CAISDPAGPFTDTQYF
TRBV19	TRBJ2-5	.	.	TGTGCCAGTAGTATAAGACCAGGGACCCGGCAAGAGACCCAGTACTTC	CASSIRPGTRQETQYF
TRBV7-6	TRBJ2-1	once	.	TGTGCCAGCAGCTTAGGGACACCGAGCTCCTACAATGAGCAGTTCTTC	CASSLGTPSSYNEQFF
TRBV11-3	TRBJ2-5	.	TRBD2	TGTGCCAGCGCGGGAGCCGGGGCGGAGACCCAGTACTTC	CASAGAGAETQYF
TRBV6-1	TRBJ2-5	.	.	TGTGCCACTAGGACCCCCTATTGGGAGACCCAGTACTTC	CATRTPYWETQYF
TRBV5-1	TRBJ2-7	.	.	TGCGCCAGCAGCTTGGGCGGGACCCAGACCTACGAGCAGTACTTC	CASSLGGTQTYEQYF
TRBV10-2	TRBJ2-7	.	.	TGCGCCAGCCTAAAGCGGGCCGGACCCCCCTACGAGCAGTACTTC	CASLKRAGPPYEQYF
TRBV5-4	TRBJ2-1	once	TRBD2	TGTGCCAGCAGCTTGTCCCTGACTAGCGGGAGTGCTGAGCAGTTCTTC	CASSLSLTSGSAEQFF
TRBV7-2	TRBJ2-1	.	TRBD2	TGTGCCAGCAGCTTAGCACTAGCGGGAGGGCCTTATGAGCAGTTCTTC	CASSLALAGGPYEQFF
TRBV10-2	TRBJ1-6	.	TRBD1	TGCGCCAGCAGTGAGGAGGGGGCCACCCTCCACTTT	CASSEEGATLHF
TRBV5-4	TRBJ2-7	once	TRBD2	TGTGCCAGCAGCCCCCCGGGGGGTAGCTCCTACGAGCAGTACTTC	CASSPPGGSSYEQYF
TRBV11-2	TRBJ2-7	.	.	TGTGCCAGCAGCTTAGATTGGAGGGGGGCCCGCTCCTACGAGCAGTACTTC	CASSLDWRGARSYEQYF
TRBV5-1	TRBJ1-2	.	.	TGCGCCAGCAGCTTGGTTGGGGGCGGCACCACTGGTTATGGCTACACCTTC	CASSLVGGGTTGYGYTF
TRBV7-2	TRBJ1-1	.	.	TGTGCCAGCAGCTTCGGTTCATTGGGCACCGAAGCTTTCTTT	CASSFGSLGTEAFF
TRBV18	TRBJ1-2	.	.	TGTGCCAGCTCAGGTCAATCGGATGGCTACACCTTC	CASSGQSDGYTF
TRBV10-3	TRBJ1-2	.	TRBD1	TGTGCCATCAGTGAGGACGGGACAGGGGATGGCTACACCTTC	CAISEDGTGDGYTF
TRBV5-1	TRBJ2-1	.	.	TGCGCCAGCAGGGGCGGGACAGCAGTATACTACAATGAGCAGTTCTTC	CASRGGTAVYYNEQFF
TRBV7-2	TRBJ2-1	.	.	TGTGCCAGCAGCTTAATCGGCAGGGGAACCTACAATGAGCAGTTCTTC	CASSLIGRGTYNEQFF
TRBV6-1	TRBJ2-7	.	.	TGTGCCAGCAGTTGGCGCGGACAGCCCTACGAGCAGTACTTC	CASSWRGQPYEQYF
TRBV9	TRBJ2-5	.	.	TGTGCCAGCAGCGTAGATCCGACAAATGAAGAGACCCAGTACTTC	CASSVDPTNEETQYF
TRBV10-3	TRBJ1-2	.	.	TGTGCCATCAGTGAACGGCAAAACTATGGCTACACCTTC	CAISERQNYGYTF
TRBV6-6	TRBJ2-2	.	.	TGTGCCAGCACCAAAAGGGGTACCGGGGAGCTGTTTTTT	CASTKRGTGELFF
TRBV14	TRBJ1-3	.	.	TGTGCCAGCAGCCAAGGACTAGCAGAGTGGTACTCTGGAAACACCATATATTTT	CASSQGLAEWYSGNTIYF
TRBV27	TRBJ2-7	.	TRBD1	TGTGCCAGCAGTTTATCAGGGACTGGGACAGGTCTTAAGCAGTACTTC	CASSLSGTGTGLKQYF
TRBV18	TRBJ2-2	once	.	TGTGCCAGCTCACCACTAGGACAGAACACCGGGGAGCTGTTTTTT	CASSPLGQNTGELFF
TRBV9	TRBJ2-5	.	.	TGTGCCAGCAGCGTATCAGGTACACAGACTGAGACCCAGTACTTC	CASSVSGTQTETQYF